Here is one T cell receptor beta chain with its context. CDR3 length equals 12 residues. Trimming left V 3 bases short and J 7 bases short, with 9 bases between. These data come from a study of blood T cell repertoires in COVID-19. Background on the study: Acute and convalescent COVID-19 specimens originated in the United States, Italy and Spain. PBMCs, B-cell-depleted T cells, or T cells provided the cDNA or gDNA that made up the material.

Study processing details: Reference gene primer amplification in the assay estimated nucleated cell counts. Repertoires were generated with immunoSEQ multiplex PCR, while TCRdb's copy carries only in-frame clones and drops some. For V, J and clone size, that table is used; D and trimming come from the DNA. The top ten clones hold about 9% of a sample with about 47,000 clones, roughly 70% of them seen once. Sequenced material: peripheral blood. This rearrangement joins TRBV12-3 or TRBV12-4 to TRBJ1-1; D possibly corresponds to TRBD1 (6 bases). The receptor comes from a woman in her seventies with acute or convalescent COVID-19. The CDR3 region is CASSFQGFEAFF. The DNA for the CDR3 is TGTGCCAGCAGTTTTCAGGGGTTTGAAGCTTTCTTT.